This TCR beta chain comes out of a study of blood T cells in healthy people across ages. Study-wide points: Comparison with aged donors showed that long-lived donors had more naive CD4+ cells and higher diversity. It was found that TCR beta diversity correlated strongly with the percentage of naive T cells.

Ten or more counts support this clonotype. Its antigen is undetermined. A second about 7 to 12 cycle PCR used barcoded and J-beta primers. Through a template-switch adaptor with 12 random nucleotides, each cDNA molecule received a tag. Sequencing of every sample gave 2.5 million or more CDR3-containing paired-end reads. A single record per CDR3 protein comes from TCRdb applying MiXCR to the 5' RACE reads. The sample records 1.5 million to 2 million distinct CDR3 sequences, approximately 28% being singletons. Deletions cut 4 bases from V and 7 bases from J, with 14 bases between. Germline CDR1 and CDR2: SQVTM and ANQGSEA. The CDR3 is 13 amino acids.

The sequence was collected from a woman in her twenties or thirties in good health. J is TRBJ2-1 and V is TRBV29-1; D unresolved. Specimen: blood. In nucleotides, the CDR3 is TGCAGCGTTGCACGAGATATCGGGAATGAGCAGTTCTTC. Translating gives CSVARDIGNEQFF.